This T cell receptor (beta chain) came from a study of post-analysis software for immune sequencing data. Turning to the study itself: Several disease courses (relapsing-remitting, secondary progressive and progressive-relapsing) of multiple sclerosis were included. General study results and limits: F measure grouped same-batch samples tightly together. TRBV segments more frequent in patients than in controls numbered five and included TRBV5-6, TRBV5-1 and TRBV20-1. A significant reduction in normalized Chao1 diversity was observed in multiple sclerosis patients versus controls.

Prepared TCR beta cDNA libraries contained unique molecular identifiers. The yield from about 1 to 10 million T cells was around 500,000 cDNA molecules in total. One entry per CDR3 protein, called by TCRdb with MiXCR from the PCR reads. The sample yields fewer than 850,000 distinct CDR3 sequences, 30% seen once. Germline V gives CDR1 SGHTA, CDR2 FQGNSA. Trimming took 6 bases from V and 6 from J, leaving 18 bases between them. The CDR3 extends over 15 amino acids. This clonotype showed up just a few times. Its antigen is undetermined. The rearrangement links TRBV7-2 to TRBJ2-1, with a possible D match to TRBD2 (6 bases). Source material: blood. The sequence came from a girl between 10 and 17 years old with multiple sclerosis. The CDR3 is CASRRHSGSVNEQFF. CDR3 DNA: TGTGCCAGCAGGAGACACTCCGGGAGTGTCAATGAGCAGTTCTTC.